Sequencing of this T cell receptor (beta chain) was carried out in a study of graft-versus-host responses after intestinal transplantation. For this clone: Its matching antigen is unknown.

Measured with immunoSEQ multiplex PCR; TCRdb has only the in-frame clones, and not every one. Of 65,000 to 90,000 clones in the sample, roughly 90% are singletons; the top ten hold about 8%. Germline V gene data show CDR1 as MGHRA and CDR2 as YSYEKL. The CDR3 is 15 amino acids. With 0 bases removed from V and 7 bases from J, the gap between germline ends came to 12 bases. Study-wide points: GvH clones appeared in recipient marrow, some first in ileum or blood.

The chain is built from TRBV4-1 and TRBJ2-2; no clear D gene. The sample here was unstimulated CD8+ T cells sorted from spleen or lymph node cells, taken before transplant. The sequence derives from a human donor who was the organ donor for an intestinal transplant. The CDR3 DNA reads TGCGCCAGCAGCCAAGAATTAGCTTGGGGCGGGGAGCTGTTTTTT. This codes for CASSQELAWGGELFF.